The present T cell receptor (beta chain) was sequenced within a study of vaccination and CD4 T cells after COVID-19. Treatment defined: roughly ten-day PBMC culture with coronavirus spike peptide pools or control peptides (ViraFEST assay). To note about this clonotype: Its antigen is unknown.

Cultured CD4+ T cell DNA underwent sequencing with the Oncomine TCR Beta short-read assay. TCRdb re-called the PCR reads with MiXCR, one entry per CDR3 protein. The sample includes about 24,000 distinct CDR3 sequences, approximately 49% of them seen just once. Per the germline V gene, CDR1 is GTSNPN and CDR2 is SVGIG (reference sequence). After removal of 3 bases from V and 9 bases from J, the junction contained 3 bases not matched to a gene. This CDR3 has 11 residues. The chain links TRBV30 to TRBJ1-1; 8 bases match TRBD1. The clonotype originates from a human donor who had recovered from COVID-19. Material for sequencing was CD4+ T cells from blood, cultured in vitro. The DNA for the CDR3 is TGTGCCTGGAGCGCAGGGGGCAAAGCTTTCTTT. It codes for CAWSAGGKAFF. The complete variable domain, with remaining parts taken from reference TRBV30 and TRBJ1-1, reads SQTIHQWPATLVQPVGSPLSLECTVEGTSNPNLYWYRQAAGRGLQLLFYSVGIGQISSEVPQNLSASRPQDRQFILSSKKLLLSDSGFYLCAWSAGGKAFFGQGTRLTVV.